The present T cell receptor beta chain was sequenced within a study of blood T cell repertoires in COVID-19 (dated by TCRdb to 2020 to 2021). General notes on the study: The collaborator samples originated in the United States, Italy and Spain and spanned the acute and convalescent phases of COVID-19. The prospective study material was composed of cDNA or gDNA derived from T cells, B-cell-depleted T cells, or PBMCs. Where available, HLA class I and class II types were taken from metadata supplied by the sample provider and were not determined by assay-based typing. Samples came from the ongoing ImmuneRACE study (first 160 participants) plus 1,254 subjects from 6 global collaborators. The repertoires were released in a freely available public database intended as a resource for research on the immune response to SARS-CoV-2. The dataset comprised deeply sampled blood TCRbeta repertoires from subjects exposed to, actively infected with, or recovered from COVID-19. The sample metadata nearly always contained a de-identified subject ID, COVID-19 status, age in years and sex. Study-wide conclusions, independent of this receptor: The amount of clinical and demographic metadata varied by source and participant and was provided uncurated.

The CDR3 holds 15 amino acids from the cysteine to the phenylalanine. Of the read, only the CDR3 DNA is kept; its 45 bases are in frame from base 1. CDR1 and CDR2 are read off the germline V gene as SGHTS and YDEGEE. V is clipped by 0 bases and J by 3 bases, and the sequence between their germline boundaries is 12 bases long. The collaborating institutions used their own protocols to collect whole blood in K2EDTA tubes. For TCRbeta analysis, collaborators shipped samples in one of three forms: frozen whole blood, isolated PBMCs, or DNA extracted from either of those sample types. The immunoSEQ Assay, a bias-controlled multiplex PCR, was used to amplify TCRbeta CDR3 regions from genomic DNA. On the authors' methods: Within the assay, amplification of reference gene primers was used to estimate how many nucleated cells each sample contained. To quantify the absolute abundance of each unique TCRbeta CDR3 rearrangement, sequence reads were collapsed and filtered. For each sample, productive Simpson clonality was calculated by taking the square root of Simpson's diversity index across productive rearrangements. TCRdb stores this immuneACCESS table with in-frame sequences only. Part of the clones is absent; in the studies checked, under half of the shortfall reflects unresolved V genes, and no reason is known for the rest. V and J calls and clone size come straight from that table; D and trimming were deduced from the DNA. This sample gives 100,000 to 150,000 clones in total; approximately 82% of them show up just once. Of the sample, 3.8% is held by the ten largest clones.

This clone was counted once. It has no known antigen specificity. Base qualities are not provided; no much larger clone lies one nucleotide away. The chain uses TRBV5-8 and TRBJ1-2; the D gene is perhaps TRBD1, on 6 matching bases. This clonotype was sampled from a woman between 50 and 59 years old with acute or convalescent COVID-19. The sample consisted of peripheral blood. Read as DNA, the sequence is TGTGCCAGCAGCTTGGTTGGACAGACATACTATGGCTACACCTTC. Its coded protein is CASSLVGQTYYGYTF.